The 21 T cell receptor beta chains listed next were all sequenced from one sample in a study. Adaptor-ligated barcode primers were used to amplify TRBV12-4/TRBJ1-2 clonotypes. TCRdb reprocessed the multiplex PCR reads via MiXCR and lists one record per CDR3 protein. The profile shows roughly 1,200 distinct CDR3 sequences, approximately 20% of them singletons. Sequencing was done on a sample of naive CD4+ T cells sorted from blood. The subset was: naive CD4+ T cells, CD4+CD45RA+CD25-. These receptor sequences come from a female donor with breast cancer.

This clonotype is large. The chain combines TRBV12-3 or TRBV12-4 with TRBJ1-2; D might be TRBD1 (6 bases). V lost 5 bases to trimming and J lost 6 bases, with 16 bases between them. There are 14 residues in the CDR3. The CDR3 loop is CASSDTGRSDGYTF. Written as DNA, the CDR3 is TGTGCCAGCAGTGACACAGGGAGAAGCGATGGCTACACCTTC.

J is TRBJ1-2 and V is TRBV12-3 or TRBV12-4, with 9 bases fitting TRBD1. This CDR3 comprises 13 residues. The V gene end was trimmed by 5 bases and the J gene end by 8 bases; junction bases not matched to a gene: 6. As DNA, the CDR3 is TGTGCCAGCAGTCAGGGACAGGGTGAGGGCTACACCTTC. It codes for CASSQGQGEGYTF.

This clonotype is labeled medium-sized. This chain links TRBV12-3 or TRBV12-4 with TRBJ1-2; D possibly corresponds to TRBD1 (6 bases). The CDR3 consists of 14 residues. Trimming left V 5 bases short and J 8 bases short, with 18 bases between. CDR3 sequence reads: CASSLGTTSSGYTF. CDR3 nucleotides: TGTGCCAGCAGTCTCGGGACAACCTCTAGCGGCTACACCTTC.

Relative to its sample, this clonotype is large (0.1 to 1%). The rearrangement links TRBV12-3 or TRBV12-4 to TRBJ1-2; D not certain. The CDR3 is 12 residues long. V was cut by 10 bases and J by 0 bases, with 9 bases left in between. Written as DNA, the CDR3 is TGTGCCACCAGACGGGCTAACTATGGCTACACCTTC. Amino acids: CATRRANYGYTF.

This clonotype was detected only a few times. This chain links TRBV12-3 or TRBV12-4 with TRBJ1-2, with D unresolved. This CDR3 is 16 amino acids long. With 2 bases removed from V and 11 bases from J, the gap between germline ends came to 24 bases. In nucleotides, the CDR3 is TGTGCCAGCAGTTTACCCATCCTTAGGACGGCGGGGAGATACACCTTC. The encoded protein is CASSLPILRTAGRYTF.

CDR3 sequence (DNA): TGTGCCAGCAGCCTAGGGACAGGGAGGAGCTACACCTTC. Amino acid sequence: CASSLGTGRSYTF. The chain couples TRBV12-3 or TRBV12-4 to TRBJ1-2; 9 bases line up with TRBD1. V shed 6 bases, J shed 9 bases, and the junction held 8 bases outside the gene matches. This CDR3 is 13 amino acids long.

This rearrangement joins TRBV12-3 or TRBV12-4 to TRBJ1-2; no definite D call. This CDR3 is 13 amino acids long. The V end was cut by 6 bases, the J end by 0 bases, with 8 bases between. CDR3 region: CASSRQPNYGYTF. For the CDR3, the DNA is TGTGCCAGCAGCCGACAACCTAACTATGGCTACACCTTC.

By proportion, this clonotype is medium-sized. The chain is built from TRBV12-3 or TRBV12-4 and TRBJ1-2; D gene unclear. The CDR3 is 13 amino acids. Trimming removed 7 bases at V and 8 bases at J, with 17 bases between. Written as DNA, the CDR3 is TGTGCCAGCACCTCCCCGTGGGAGCAGGGCTACACCTTC. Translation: CASTSPWEQGYTF.

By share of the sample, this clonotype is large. Written as DNA, the CDR3 is TGTGCCAGCAGCCTTACAGGGACAGGGAGCTATGGCTACACCTTC. Its translation is CASSLTGTGSYGYTF. The genes are TRBV12-3 or TRBV12-4 and TRBJ1-2, with 9 nucleotides matching TRBD1. Unmatched junction bases numbered 9, after V lost 6 bases and J lost 4 bases. The CDR3 covers 15 residues.

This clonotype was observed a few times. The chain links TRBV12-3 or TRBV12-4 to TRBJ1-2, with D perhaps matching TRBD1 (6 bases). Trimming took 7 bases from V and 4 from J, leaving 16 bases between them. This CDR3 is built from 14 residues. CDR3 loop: CASTYQTGGYGYTF. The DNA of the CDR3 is TGTGCCAGCACCTATCAGACAGGCGGCTATGGCTACACCTTC.

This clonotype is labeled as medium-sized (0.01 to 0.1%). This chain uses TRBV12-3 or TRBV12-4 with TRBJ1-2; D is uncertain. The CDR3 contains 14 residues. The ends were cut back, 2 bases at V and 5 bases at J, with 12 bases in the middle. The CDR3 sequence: CASSLILRGYGYTF. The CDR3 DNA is TGTGCCAGCAGTTTAATCCTCAGAGGATATGGCTACACCTTC.

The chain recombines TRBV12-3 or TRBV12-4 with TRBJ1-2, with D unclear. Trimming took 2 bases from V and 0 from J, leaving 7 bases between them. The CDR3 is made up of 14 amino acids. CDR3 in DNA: TGTGCCAGCAGTTTAATTTCCACTAACTATGGCTACACCTTC. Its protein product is CASSLISTNYGYTF.

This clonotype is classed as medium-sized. Here the CDR3 reads CASSLDRVALIYGYTF. The CDR3 nucleotides read TGTGCCAGCAGTTTGGATCGTGTAGCACTAATCTATGGCTACACCTTC. This rearrangement joins TRBV12-3 or TRBV12-4 to TRBJ1-2, with D uncertain. The CDR3 contains 16 residues. V lost 3 bases to trimming and J lost 4 bases, with 18 bases between them.

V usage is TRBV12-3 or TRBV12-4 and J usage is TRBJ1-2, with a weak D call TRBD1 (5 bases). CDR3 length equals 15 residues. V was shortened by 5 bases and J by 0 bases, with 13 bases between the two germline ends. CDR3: CASSDRDRTNYGYTF. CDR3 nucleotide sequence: TGTGCCAGCAGTGACCGAGACAGAACTAACTATGGCTACACCTTC.

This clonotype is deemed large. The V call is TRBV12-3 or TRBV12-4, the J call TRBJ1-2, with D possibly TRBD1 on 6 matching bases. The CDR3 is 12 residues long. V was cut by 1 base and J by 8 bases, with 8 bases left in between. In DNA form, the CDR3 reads TGTGCCAGCAGTTTAGGACAGGCGGGCTACACCTTC. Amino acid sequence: CASSLGQAGYTF.

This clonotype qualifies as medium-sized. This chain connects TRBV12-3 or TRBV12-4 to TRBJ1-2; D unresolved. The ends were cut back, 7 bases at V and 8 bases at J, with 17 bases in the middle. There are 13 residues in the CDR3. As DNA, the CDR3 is TGTGCCAGCAACCCGGGAACCTTGAGGGGCTACACCTTC. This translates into CASNPGTLRGYTF.

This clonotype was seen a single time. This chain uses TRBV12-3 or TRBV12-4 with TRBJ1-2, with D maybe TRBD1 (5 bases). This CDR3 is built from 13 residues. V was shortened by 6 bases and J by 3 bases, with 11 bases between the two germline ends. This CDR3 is CASRAGTHYGYTF. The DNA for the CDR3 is TGTGCCAGCAGGGCCGGGACGCACTATGGCTACACCTTC.

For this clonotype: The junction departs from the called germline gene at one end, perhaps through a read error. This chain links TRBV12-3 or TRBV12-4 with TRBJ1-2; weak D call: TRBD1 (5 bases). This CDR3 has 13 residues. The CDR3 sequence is CASSLERQLDTSF. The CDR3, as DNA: TGTGCCAGCAGTCTCGAACGACAGCTTGACACTAGTTTC.

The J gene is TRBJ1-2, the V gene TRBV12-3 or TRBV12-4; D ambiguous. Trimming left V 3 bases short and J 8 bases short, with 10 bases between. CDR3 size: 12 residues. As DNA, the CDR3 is TGTGCCAGCAGTTTCGGATTGAGGGGCTACACCTTC. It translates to CASSFGLRGYTF.

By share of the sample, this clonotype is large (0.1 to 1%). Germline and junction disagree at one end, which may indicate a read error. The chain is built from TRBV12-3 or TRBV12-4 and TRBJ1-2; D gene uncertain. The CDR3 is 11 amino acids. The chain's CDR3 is CASSLGQDLAF. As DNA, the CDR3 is TGTGCCAGCAGTTTAGGTCAAGACCTCGCCTTC.

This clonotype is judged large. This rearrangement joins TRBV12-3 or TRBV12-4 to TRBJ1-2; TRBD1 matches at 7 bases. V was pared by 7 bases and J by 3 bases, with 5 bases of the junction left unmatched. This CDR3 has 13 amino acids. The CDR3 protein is CASKPTGHYGYTF. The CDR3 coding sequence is TGTGCCAGCAAACCGACAGGGCACTATGGCTACACCTTC.